This TCR beta chain was captured in a study of OX40 agonist ivuxolimab in advanced cancers. Turning to the study itself: The drug used for patients, ivuxolimab, was an agonistic anti-OX40 (CD134) antibody. Patients with prior anti-PD-1, anti-PD-L1 or anti-CTLA-4 therapy were eligible; less than 50% had some. Partial responses were achieved by three patients, one with hepatocellular carcinoma and two with cutaneous melanoma.

With respect to this clone: The antigen is not known.

The CDR3 sequence is 15 residues long. In germline, CDR1 is SGHVS, CDR2 FNYEAQ. Study-wide results and caveats: Fewer expanded clones were found on average in CD4+ than in CD8+ T cells.

Libraries were prepared by immunoSEQ multiplex PCR; TCRdb keeps only in-frame clonotypes and omits some of them. The table includes tens of thousands of clones, about 90% detected once. This TCR was sampled from an adult with an advanced solid tumor such as melanoma, head and neck, liver or kidney cancer. Sequences were derived from CD4+ or CD8+ T cells sorted from blood, sampled in a trial of the OX40 agonist ivuxolimab. The V gene is TRBV7-6, the J gene TRBJ2-5; D is possibly TRBD1 (6 bases). The better agreement between TRBJ2-7 and the DNA end casts doubt on the J call. CDR3 amino acids: CASSLGQGSSYEQYF. CDR3 coding DNA: TGTGCCAGCAGCTTAGGCCAGGGGAGCTCCTACGAGCAGTACTTC.